Shown below are 6 T cell receptor beta chains from a single sample sequenced in a study of identical twins. One entry per CDR3 protein, called by TCRdb with MiXCR from the 5' RACE reads. The sample records about 890,000 distinct CDR3 sequences, over 9% being singletons. These data were also reused for a study on yellow fever vaccine responses in identical twins.

The source material was PBMCs. The receptors come from a woman aged 18-29 years in good health.

This clonotype was seen at least ten times. The chain employs TRBV7-6 and TRBJ2-1; no reliable D call. The length of the CDR3 is 13 residues. Deletions cut 2 bases from V and 4 bases from J, with 6 bases between. Germline V gives CDR1 SGHVS, CDR2 FNYEAQ. The CDR3 nucleotides read TGTGCCAGCAGCTTAACAGAATACAATGAGCAGTTCTTC. Its translation: CASSLTEYNEQFF.

This clonotype appeared once. The chain employs TRBV5-6 and TRBJ2-7, with TRBD2 matching 7 bases. This CDR3 spans 16 amino acids. Germline-derived CDR1 and CDR2 are SGHDT and YYEEEE. The V segment lost 0 bases and the J segment 0 bases; nucleotides outside the gene matches: 6. The CDR3 protein is CASSLGWGGSSYEQYV. The CDR3 DNA is TGTGCCAGCAGCTTGGGGTGGGGGGGAAGCTCCTACGAGCAGTACGTC.

This clonotype was seen a few times. This sequence joins TRBV5-1 and TRBJ2-3, with D tentatively TRBD1 (5 bases). This CDR3 is built from 16 residues. In germline, CDR1 is SGHRS, CDR2 YFSETQ. Trimming removed 0 bases at V and 1 base at J, with 12 bases between. CDR3 amino acids: CASSLERTLRTDTQYF. CDR3 nucleotide sequence: TGCGCCAGCAGCTTGGAAAGGACACTCCGCACAGATACGCAGTATTTT.

This clonotype was detected only once. The rearrangement uses TRBV5-1 and TRBJ2-1; D possibly corresponds to TRBD1 (5 bases). The V and J ends lost 1 base and 2 bases respectively, with 13 bases between them. Germline V gene lookup returns CDR1 SGHRS and CDR2 YFSETQ. The CDR3 is 16 amino acids. In DNA form, the CDR3 reads TGCGCCAGCAGCTTGTCTGGGCAGGGAACCTACAATGAGCAGTTCTTC. As protein: CASSLSGQGTYNEQFF.

This clonotype appeared many times. At one end, the junction sequence differs from germline, possibly due to a read error. CDR3 residues: CASSLALLQETQYF. The CDR3 bases are TGTGCCAGCAGCTTAGCCCTCCTCCAAGAGACCCAGTACTTC. J is TRBJ2-5 and V is TRBV5-1; D is undetermined. This CDR3 is 14 amino acids long. Germline V gives CDR1 SGHRS, CDR2 YFSETQ.

As DNA, the CDR3 is TGTGCCAGCAGCCCGACGGGGAGGGGGCTGAACACCGGGGAGCTGTTTTTT. Translating it yields CASSPTGRGLNTGELFF. The chain carries TRBV3-1 and TRBJ2-2, with D possibly called TRBD1 or TRBD2 (7 bases each). Germline-derived CDR1 and CDR2 are LGHDT and YNNKEL (reference sequence). V shed 4 bases and J shed 1 base, with 16 bases lying between them. This CDR3 contains 17 residues.